The present T cell receptor (beta chain) was sequenced within a study of early stage breast cancer tumors. As for the study in general: Invasive lobular carcinomas made up about 30% of the 12 ER+/PR+/HER2- tumors.

The protocol was immunoSEQ multiplex PCR, while the TCRdb copy is restricted to in-frame clones and leaves out a portion. The sample lists 25,000 to 35,000 clones; about 59% were seen once. Points on this clone: The antigen is unknown.

Whole-study findings and limits: Most shared enriched TCRB sequences were commonly generated ones. Compared with adjacent normal breast tissue, tumors showed roughly 2.4-fold greater T cell density and higher clonality.

The germline CDR1 and CDR2 sequences are DFQATT and SNEGSKA (reference sequence). Trimming stripped 4 bases from V and 7 bases from J, with 10 bases between. The CDR3 is made up of 11 amino acids. J is TRBJ1-2 and V is TRBV20-1; D unresolved. This sequence originates from a person aged 50 to 59 with breast cancer. Specimen: breast tumor tissue. The CDR3 reads CSATGEGGYTF. CDR3 sequence (DNA): TGCAGTGCTACCGGGGAGGGTGGCTACACCTTC.